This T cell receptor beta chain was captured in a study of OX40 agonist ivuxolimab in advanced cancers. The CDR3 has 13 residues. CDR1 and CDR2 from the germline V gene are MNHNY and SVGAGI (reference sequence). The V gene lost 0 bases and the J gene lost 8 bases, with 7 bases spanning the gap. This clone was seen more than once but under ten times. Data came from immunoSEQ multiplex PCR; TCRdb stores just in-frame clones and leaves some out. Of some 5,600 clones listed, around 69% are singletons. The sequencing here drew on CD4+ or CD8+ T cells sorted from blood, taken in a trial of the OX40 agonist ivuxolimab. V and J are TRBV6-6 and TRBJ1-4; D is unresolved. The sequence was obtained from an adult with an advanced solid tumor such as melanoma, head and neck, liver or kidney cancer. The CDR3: CASSYSTLEKLFF. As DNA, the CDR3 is TGTGCCAGCAGTTACTCGACCCTAGAAAAACTGTTTTTT.